Only a few counts were recorded for the clone carrying this TCR delta chain. A far bigger clonotype differs at one base, so this is likely a read error. Other DNA variants within this sample encode the same CDR3. With CATT, TCRdb re-called clones from the reads. The data contain approximately 1,000 delta-chain clones, approximately 1.3% of them singletons. These data originate in a study of gamma-delta chains in newborns, infants, children. As for the study in general: Microbial exposure reportedly drives polyclonal innate γδ T cell expansion after birth.

CDR1 GEAIGNYY and CDR2 EKD come from the germline V gene. This CDR3 has 15 amino acids. Sequenced sample: blood. This receptor was obtained from a child in good health. The chain couples TRDV2 to TRDJ1, with 8 bases lining up with TRDD3. The CDR3 spells CACDTMGDGGDKLIF. The DNA of the CDR3 is TGTGCCTGCGACACAATGGGGGATGGCGGCGATAAACTCATCTTT.